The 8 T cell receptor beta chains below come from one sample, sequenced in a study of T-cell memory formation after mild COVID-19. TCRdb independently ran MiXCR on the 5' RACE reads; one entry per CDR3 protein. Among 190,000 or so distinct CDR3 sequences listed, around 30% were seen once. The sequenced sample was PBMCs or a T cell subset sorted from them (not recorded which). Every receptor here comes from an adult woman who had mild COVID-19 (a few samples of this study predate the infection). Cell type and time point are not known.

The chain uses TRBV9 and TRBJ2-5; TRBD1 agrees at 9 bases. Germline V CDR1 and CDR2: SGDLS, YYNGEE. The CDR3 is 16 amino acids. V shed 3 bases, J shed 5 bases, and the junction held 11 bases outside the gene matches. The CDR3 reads CASSGRDRVSPETQYF. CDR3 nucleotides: TGTGCCAGCAGCGGCCGGGACAGGGTTTCCCCGGAGACCCAGTACTTC.

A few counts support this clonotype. CDR3 DNA: TGTGCCAGCAGCCGTAAAGGGGACAGTCTCTACGAGCAGTACTTC. Amino acid sequence: CASSRKGDSLYEQYF. The J gene is TRBJ2-7, the V gene TRBV3-1; TRBD1 matches 7 bases. Germline V gene lookup returns CDR1 LGHDT and CDR2 YNNKEL (reference sequence). This CDR3 region has 15 residues. Losses at the gene ends were 4 bases for V and 3 bases for J; bases not matched to a gene: 9.

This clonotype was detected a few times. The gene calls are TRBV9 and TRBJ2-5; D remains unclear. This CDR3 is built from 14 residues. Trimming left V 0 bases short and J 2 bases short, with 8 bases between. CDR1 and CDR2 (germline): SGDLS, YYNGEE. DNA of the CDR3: TGTGCCAGCAGCGTAGCCGACTTTCAAGAGACCCAGTACTTC. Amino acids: CASSVADFQETQYF. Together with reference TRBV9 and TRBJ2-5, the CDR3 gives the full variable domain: DSGVTQTPKHLITATGQRVTLRCSPRSGDLSVYWYQQSLDQGLQFLIQYYNGEERAKGNILERFSAQQFPDLHSELNLSSLELGDSALYFCASSVADFQETQYFGPGTRLLVL.

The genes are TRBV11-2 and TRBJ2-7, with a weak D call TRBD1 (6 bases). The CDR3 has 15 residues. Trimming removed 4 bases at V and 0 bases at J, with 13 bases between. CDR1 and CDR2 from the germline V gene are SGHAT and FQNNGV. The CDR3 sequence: CASSSYPDSSYEQYF. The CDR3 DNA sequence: TGTGCCAGCAGCTCATACCCGGACAGCTCCTACGAGCAGTACTTC.

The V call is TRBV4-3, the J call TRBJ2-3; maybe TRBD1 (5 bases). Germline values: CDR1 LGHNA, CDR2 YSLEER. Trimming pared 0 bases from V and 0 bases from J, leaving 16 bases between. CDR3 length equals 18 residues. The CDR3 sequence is CASSQEFAGSHSTDTQYF. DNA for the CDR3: TGCGCCAGCAGCCAAGAATTCGCAGGGTCCCATAGCACAGATACGCAGTATTTT.

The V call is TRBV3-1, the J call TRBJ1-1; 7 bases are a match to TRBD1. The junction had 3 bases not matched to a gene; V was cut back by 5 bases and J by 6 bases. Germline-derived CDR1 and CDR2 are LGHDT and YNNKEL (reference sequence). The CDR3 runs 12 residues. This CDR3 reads CASSSRGSEAFF. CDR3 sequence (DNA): TGTGCCAGCAGCTCCAGGGGGTCTGAAGCTTTCTTT.

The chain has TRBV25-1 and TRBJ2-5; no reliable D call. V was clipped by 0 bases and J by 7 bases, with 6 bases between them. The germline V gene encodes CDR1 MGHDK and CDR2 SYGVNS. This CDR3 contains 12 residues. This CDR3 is CASSEYPGTQYF. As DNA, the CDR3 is TGTGCCAGCAGTGAATATCCAGGGACCCAGTACTTC.

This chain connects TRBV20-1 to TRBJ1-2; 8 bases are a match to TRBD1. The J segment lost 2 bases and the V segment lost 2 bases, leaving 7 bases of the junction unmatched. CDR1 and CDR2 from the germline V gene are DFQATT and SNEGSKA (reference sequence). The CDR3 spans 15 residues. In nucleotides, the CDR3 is TGCAGTGCTAGACCCGGACAGGGCCGAAACTATGGCTACACCTTC. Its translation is CSARPGQGRNYGYTF.